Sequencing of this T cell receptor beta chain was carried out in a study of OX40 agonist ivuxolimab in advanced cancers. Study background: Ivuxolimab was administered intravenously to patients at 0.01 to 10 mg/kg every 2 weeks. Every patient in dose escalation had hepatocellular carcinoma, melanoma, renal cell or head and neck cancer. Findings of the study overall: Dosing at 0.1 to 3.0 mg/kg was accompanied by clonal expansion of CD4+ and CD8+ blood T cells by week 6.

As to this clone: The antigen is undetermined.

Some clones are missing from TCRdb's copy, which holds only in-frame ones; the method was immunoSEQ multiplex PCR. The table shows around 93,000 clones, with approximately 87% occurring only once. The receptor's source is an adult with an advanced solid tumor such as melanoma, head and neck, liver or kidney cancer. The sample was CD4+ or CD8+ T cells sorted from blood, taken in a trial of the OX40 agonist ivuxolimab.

This CDR3 is CAWATGLAALAKNIQYF. CDR3 nucleotides: TGTGCCTGGGCAACGGGACTAGCGGCCTTAGCCAAAAACATTCAGTACTTC. The gene calls are TRBV30 and TRBJ2-4; TRBD2 agrees at 11 bases. With 5 bases clipped from V and 0 bases from J, the junction kept 9 bases outside the gene matches. The CDR3 has 17 residues. From germline, CDR1 is GTSNPN and CDR2 SVGIG (reference sequence).